This TCR beta chain was sequenced during a study of breast tumors, draining lymph nodes, adjacent tissues. Study-wide points: Tumors had less TCR diversity than lymph nodes, more than nontumor tissue. Luminal-like breast cancer showed significantly higher tumor–nontumor repertoire similarity than basal-like. Data only fit, rather than demonstrated, lymph node origin of most tumor T cells.

Each CDR3 protein gets one entry after TCRdb re-called the multiplex PCR reads with MiXCR. The sample contains approximately 130,000 distinct CDR3 sequences, about 22% of which appear only once. Breast cancer patients provided tissue from their axillary draining lymph nodes. The CDR3 length is 14 residues. Deletions cut 2 bases from V and 4 bases from J, with 9 bases between. CDR1 is KGHSH, CDR2 LQKENI, per germline. In the case of this clonotype: What it binds is unknown.

The chain uses TRBV18 and TRBJ2-1; TRBD2 might be the D (6 bases). The TCR was taken from a female donor with breast cancer. Some clones in this sample may be carry-over from other donors' samples. The sequenced sample consisted of axillary lymph node tissue. The CDR3 DNA follows: TGTGCCAGCTCACCATCCGGGGGTTACAATGAGCAGTTCTTC. It encodes CASSPSGGYNEQFF.